Presented here are 26 T cell receptor beta chains from one specimen sequenced in a study of blood T cell repertoires in COVID-19. TCRdb's copy holds only in-frame clones and misses some; the assay was immunoSEQ multiplex PCR. This sample has about 180,000 clones; approximately 87% occur once, and the top ten carry around 20%. The sequencing input was peripheral blood. The receptors stem from a man between 65 and 85 years old with active or convalescent COVID-19.

The rearrangement links TRBV29-1 to TRBJ1-2; 11 nucleotides agree with TRBD1. V lost 6 bases, J lost 8 bases, and 14 bases stayed unmatched. This CDR3 comprises 15 residues. Per germline, CDR1 SQVTM and CDR2 ANQGSEA. In nucleotides, the CDR3 is TGCAGCGTCGTCGCCGGGACAGGGGGTAGTGAGGGCTACACCTTC. Its translation is CSVVAGTGGSEGYTF.

The J gene is TRBJ2-1, the V gene TRBV20-1, with D maybe TRBD2 (5 bases). The CDR3 has 11 residues. Trimming removed 6 bases from V and 10 bases from J, with 13 bases in between. The germline CDR1 and CDR2 sequences are DFQATT and SNEGSKA (reference sequence). This CDR3 reads CSAHFWREQFF. CDR3 in DNA: TGCAGTGCCCATTTTTGGAGGGAGCAGTTCTTC.

The genes are TRBV7-8 and TRBJ1-2, with unresolved D. The CDR3 is 14 amino acids. CDR1 and CDR2 from the germline V gene are SGHVS and FQNEAQ. The germline V and J ends were trimmed by 1 base and 8 bases, with 14 bases remaining between them. The CDR3, as DNA: TGTGCCAGCAGCTTAGATCAGGCGTTAGTGGGCTACACCTTC. This translates into CASSLDQALVGYTF.

The CDR3 spells CASSLGGGHRETQYF. CDR3 DNA sequence: TGTGCCAGCAGCTTAGGCGGGGGGCACCGGGAGACCCAGTACTTC. V gene TRBV7-2 combines with J gene TRBJ2-5; 8 bases fit TRBD2. CDR3 length: 15 residues. Germline V gene sequence: CDR1 SGHTA, CDR2 FQGNSA. The V segment lost 1 base and the J segment 5 bases; nucleotides outside the gene matches: 6.

This clone was recorded once. The chain combines TRBV7-2 with TRBJ2-2, with TRBD1 matching 7 bases. J lost 4 bases, V lost 10 bases, and 6 bases had no gene match. The CDR3 covers 13 residues. In germline, CDR1 is SGHTA, CDR2 FQGNSA. The CDR3 spells CATTGARTGELFF. The CDR3 coding sequence is TGTGCCACAACAGGGGCGCGCACCGGGGAGCTGTTTTTT.

The V call is TRBV24-1, the J call TRBJ1-5, with D possibly TRBD1 on 5 matching bases. This CDR3 contains 16 residues. The V end was cut by 2 bases, the J end by 6 bases, with 16 bases between. CDR1 KGHDR and CDR2 SFDVKD come from the germline V gene. The CDR3 sequence: CATSDSQGVRSQPQHF. The CDR3 region has the DNA TGTGCCACCAGTGATTCGCAGGGCGTTCGTAGTCAGCCCCAGCATTTT.

The V call is TRBV5-6, the J call TRBJ1-1; D remains unclear. V lost 1 base and J 4 bases, leaving 11 bases between the germline ends. The CDR3 has 14 residues. In germline, CDR1 is SGHDT, CDR2 YYEEEE. CDR3: CASSLSLFITEAFF. CDR3 DNA: TGTGCCAGCAGCTTGTCCCTTTTTATCACTGAAGCTTTCTTT. Looking up the rest from reference TRBV5-6 and TRBJ1-1 gives the full variable domain: DAGVTQSPTHLIKTRGQQVTLRCSPKSGHDTVSWYQQALGQGPQFIFQYYEEEERQRGNFPDRFSGHQFPNYSSELNVNALLLGDSALYLCASSLSLFITEAFFGQGTRLTVV.

This chain joins TRBV7-2 and TRBJ1-5; TRBD1 matches at 8 bases. From germline, CDR1 is SGHTA and CDR2 FQGNSA. CDR3 size: 16 residues. V lost 5 bases, J lost 0 bases, and 6 bases stayed unmatched. CDR3 loop: CASSLWTGISNQPQHF. DNA for the CDR3: TGTGCCAGCAGCCTTTGGACAGGGATTAGCAATCAGCCCCAGCATTTT. The full variable domain, rest sourced from reference TRBV7-2 and TRBJ1-5, is GAGVSQSPSNKVTEKGKDVELRCDPISGHTALYWYRQSLGQGLEFLIYFQGNSAPDKSGLPSDRFSAERTGGSVSTLTIQRTQQEDSAVYLCASSLWTGISNQPQHFGDGTRLSIL.

J is TRBJ2-5 and V is TRBV27; 8 nucleotides match TRBD1. V dropped 3 bases and J dropped 7; count of bases not matched to a gene: 19. The CDR3 spans 18 residues. Looked up from germline, CDR1 is MNHEY and CDR2 is SMNVEV (reference sequence). CDR3 nucleotide sequence: TGTGCCAGCAGTTTGGGACCGGGGACAGGATCCTCCGCGGTGACCCAGTACTTC. Protein sequence: CASSLGPGTGSSAVTQYF.

The chain is built from TRBV4-1 and TRBJ2-1; D possibly corresponds to TRBD2 (6 bases). V was clipped by 1 base and J by 7 bases, with 14 bases between them. The CDR3 runs to 15 residues. Looked up from germline, CDR1 is MGHRA and CDR2 is YSYEKL. CDR3 in DNA: TGCGCCAGCAGCCAAGGCCCCCGGAGGGTAAATGAGCAGTTCTTC. This sequence encodes CASSQGPRRVNEQFF.

The chain has TRBV4-3 and TRBJ1-4; D call uncertain. Germline CDR1 is LGHNA and CDR2 is YSLEER. The CDR3 has 15 residues. V was trimmed by 5 bases and J by 0 bases, leaving 10 bases between them. The chain's CDR3 is CASSSSVATNEKLFF. As DNA, the CDR3 is TGCGCCAGCAGCTCGAGCGTTGCAACTAATGAAAAACTGTTTTTT.

CDR3 amino acids: CASSGQGQGGGEAFF. DNA of the CDR3: TGTGCCAGCAGTGGACAAGGACAGGGAGGAGGTGAAGCTTTCTTT. The chain uses TRBV6-2 or TRBV6-3 and TRBJ1-1; 8 nucleotides line up with TRBD1. The germline V gene encodes CDR1 MNHEY and CDR2 SVGEGT. Trimming at V came to 5 bases and at J to 7 bases, leaving 12 bases not matched to a gene. The length of the CDR3 is 15 residues.

V is TRBV10-3 and J is TRBJ2-7; 16 nucleotides line up with TRBD2. CDR3 size: 19 residues. The ends lost 8 bases at V and 1 base at J; junction bases unmatched: 14. The V gene's germline CDR1 is ENHRY and CDR2 SYGVKD. The CDR3 here is CAIGGGLAGGKEGSYEQYF. CDR3 sequence (DNA): TGTGCCATCGGAGGGGGACTAGCGGGAGGGAAAGAAGGGTCCTACGAGCAGTACTTC.

This clone was recorded a few times. This rearrangement joins TRBV7-9 to TRBJ2-5; D is possibly TRBD1 (5 bases). Germline loops: CDR1 SEHNR, CDR2 FQNEAQ (reference sequence). The CDR3 is 18 residues long. The V end lost 0 bases, the J end lost 4 bases, and 21 bases lay between the germline ends. The CDR3 spells CASSLASGAAWPGETQYF. CDR3 in DNA: TGTGCCAGCAGCTTAGCGAGTGGGGCAGCTTGGCCGGGAGAGACCCAGTACTTC.

The chain couples TRBV6-5 to TRBJ1-4; D remains ambiguous. There are 12 residues in the CDR3. Germline lookup yields CDR1 MNHEY and CDR2 SVGAGI. Trimming cost V 6 bases and J 15 bases, with 17 bases left between them. The CDR3 here is CASSPGRRVVFF. The CDR3 DNA reads TGTGCCAGCAGCCCGGGTCGCCGGGTGGTGTTTTTT.

This chain connects TRBV27 to TRBJ1-2, with 11 positions matching TRBD1. CDR3 length: 13 residues. Per germline, CDR1 MNHEY and CDR2 SMNVEV (reference sequence). V shed 3 bases and J 7 bases; nucleotides not matched to a gene: 1. The CDR3 DNA reads TGTGCCAGCAGTTTGGGACAGGGGGGTGGCTACACCTTC. It encodes CASSLGQGGGYTF.

The chain combines TRBV15 with TRBJ2-3; no clear D gene. V lost 0 bases, J lost 4 bases, and 5 bases lay in between. The CDR3 has 13 amino acids. The germline gives CDR1 LNHNV, CDR2 YYDKDF (reference sequence). The DNA of the CDR3 is TGTGCCACCAGCAGAGATAGTCCAGATACGCAGTATTTT. As protein: CATSRDSPDTQYF.

The chain links TRBV28 to TRBJ1-5; the match to TRBD1 covers 8 bases. Germline V lookup: CDR1 MDHEN, CDR2 SYDVKM. The V and J ends lost 6 bases and 2 bases, in that order; junction bases with no gene match: 9. The CDR3 has 16 residues. CDR3 in amino acids: CASRQDRESGNQPQHF. CDR3 DNA sequence: TGTGCCAGCAGACAGGACAGGGAAAGTGGCAATCAGCCCCAGCATTTT. Full variable domain (missing parts from reference TRBV28 and TRBJ1-5): DVKVTQSSRYLVKRTGEKVFLECVQDMDHENMFWYRQDPGLGLRLIYFSYDVKMKEKGDIPEGYSVSREKKERFSLILESASTNQTSMYLCASRQDRESGNQPQHFGDGTRLSIL.

There are a few counts of this clone. This chain joins TRBV2 and TRBJ1-1; no definite D call. CDR1 SNHLY and CDR2 FYNNEI come from the germline V gene. The CDR3 sequence is 10 residues long. With 10 bases removed from V and 7 bases from J, the gap between germline ends came to 10 bases. In nucleotides, the CDR3 is TGTGCCACACGCACGGTTGAAGCTTTCTTT. Its translation: CATRTVEAFF.

This chain links TRBV14 with TRBJ1-1, with 8 nucleotides matching TRBD1. Germline CDR1 SGHDN, CDR2 FVKESK. Trimming took 0 bases from V and 2 from J; bases not matched to a gene: 17. This CDR3 comprises 20 residues. CDR3 nucleotide sequence: TGTGCCAGCAGCCAAGATTTGGGCTCCGGGACAGGAAGACTTAACACTGAAGCTTTCTTT. As protein: CASSQDLGSGTGRLNTEAFF.

CDR3 sequence reads: CASSPPQGLVTQYF. The CDR3 nucleotides read TGTGCCAGCTCACCACCCCAGGGCTTGGTGACCCAGTACTTC. This rearrangement joins TRBV18 to TRBJ2-5; D might be TRBD1 (5 bases). V was cut by 0 bases and J by 7 bases, with 12 bases left in between. CDR1 and CDR2 (germline): KGHSH, LQKENI. The CDR3 runs to 14 residues.

The V gene is TRBV9, the J gene TRBJ1-6; the D gene is possibly TRBD1 (5 bases). Trimming stripped 4 bases from V and 8 bases from J, with 19 bases between. Germline lookup yields CDR1 SGDLS and CDR2 YYNGEE. CDR3 size: 16 residues. The CDR3 DNA follows: TGTGCCAGCAGCCCATCAACGGGGGGGGGATATTCACCCCTCCACTTT. This translates into CASSPSTGGGYSPLHF.

V and J are TRBV7-8 and TRBJ2-3, with TRBD2 matching over 8 bases. V lost 4 bases, J lost 0 bases, and 6 bases stayed unmatched. The CDR3 contains 16 residues. Germline CDR1 is SGHVS and CDR2 is FQNEAQ. The CDR3 nucleotides read TGTGCCAGCAGCTCGTTAGCGGGGTCTAGCACAGATACGCAGTATTTT. As protein: CASSSLAGSSTDTQYF.

The chain has TRBV29-1 and TRBJ1-1, with unresolved D. CDR1 SQVTM and CDR2 ANQGSEA come from the germline V gene. Trimming took off 5 bases at V and 4 bases at J, with 11 bases between the two ends. The CDR3 is made up of 12 amino acids. The CDR3 loop reads CSVSQASTEAFF. CDR3 DNA sequence: TGCAGCGTTTCGCAGGCGAGCACTGAAGCTTTCTTT.

This CDR3 is CASSLRGPAQNTEAFF. DNA for the CDR3: TGTGCCAGCAGCTTACGTGGGCCGGCCCAGAACACTGAAGCTTTCTTT. The chain uses TRBV7-8 and TRBJ1-1, with D uncertain. The CDR3 length is 16 residues. V was shortened by 2 bases and J by 1 base, with 14 bases between the two germline ends. Germline CDR1 and CDR2: SGHVS and FQNEAQ.

The V gene is TRBV9, the J gene TRBJ1-1, with D possibly TRBD1 on 5 matching bases. Germline V gives CDR1 SGDLS, CDR2 YYNGEE. V was clipped by 0 bases and J by 4 bases, with 10 bases between them. This CDR3 is 14 amino acids long. DNA of the CDR3: TGTGCCAGCAGCGTAGCTACGGGGGGCACTGAAGCTTTCTTT. Its translation is CASSVATGGTEAFF.